This TCR beta chain comes out of a study of T cells in Graves' hyperthyroidism and ophthalmopathy. What was amplified from RNA transcripts were TCR beta CDR3 regions. First-round RT-PCR targeting the TCR CDR3 was performed with the HTBI primer set. In TCRdb, the multiplex PCR reads were re-called with MiXCR into one record per CDR3 protein. The sample records 300,000 to 450,000 distinct CDR3 sequences, 13% being singletons. This clonotype was recorded a few times. Sequencing was performed on blood. The sequence derives from a man in his thirties or forties with Graves' hyperthyroidism that later progressed to Graves' ophthalmopathy.

The CDR3: CASSLGRAEETQYF. DNA of the CDR3: TGCGCCAGCAGCTTGGGCAGGGCTGAAGAGACCCAGTACTTC. This chain joins TRBV5-1 and TRBJ2-5; perhaps TRBD1 as D (5 bases). Deletions cut 0 bases from V and 3 bases from J, with 9 bases between. This CDR3 has 14 residues. From germline, CDR1 is SGHRS and CDR2 YFSETQ.